This T cell receptor beta chain was recorded in a study of vaccination effects on CD4 cells after COVID-19. Generated by immunoSEQ multiplex PCR, the TCRdb table keeps only in-frame clones and is missing some. The sample consists of approximately 28,000 clones, over 75% of them appearing once. Deletions cut 6 bases from V and 9 bases from J, with 12 bases between. The germline V gene encodes CDR1 DFQATT and CDR2 SNEGSKA (reference sequence). The CDR3 covers 11 residues. Study-wide findings and caveats: Convalescent patients were scarce in the study, and it lacked early post-infection timepoints. Long after vaccination, the clones induced by infection and by vaccine shrank markedly in size.

On this clone itself: What it recognizes is unknown.

Sequencing in the ViraFEST assay came after antigen-specific CD4+ T cells had been expanded with viral peptide pools, which were used to stimulate PBMC. Subsequent to a culture period of 10 to 11 days, CD4+ T cells were isolated. Participants got two doses of BNT162b2 or mRNA-1273 vaccine. Nucleocapsid antibodies stayed negative before and after vaccination, showing no earlier SARS-CoV-2 infection. Every well housed two million PBMC, which grew in culture alongside around 9.9 IU/ml IL-2 and 10 ug/ml peptides. The material was CD4+ T cells from PBMCs cultured with SARS-CoV-2 spike peptides, obtained after COVID-19 vaccination. This clonotype was obtained from a human donor who received a COVID-19 vaccine. Some clones in this sample may be carry-over from other donors' samples. The rearrangement links TRBV20-1 to TRBJ2-1, with D possibly matching TRBD2 (7 bases). CDR3 in amino acids: CSAGGPREQFF. CDR3 in DNA: TGCAGTGCCGGGGGGCCCCGTGAGCAGTTCTTC.